This T cell receptor (beta chain) stems from a study of T cell repertoires in cytomegalovirus infection. In the study overall: Recently identified HLA-C-restricted CMV epitopes were among the peptides used. It can be stated that public TCR beta signatures indicated CMV infection as well as a matching HLA type. Study observations and caveats: CMV carriers having the relevant HLA were flagged by cumulative public TCR beta family frequency. In two of eight donors, the top clonotype was HLA-C-restricted CMV-specific.

CDR3 length equals 17 residues. The germline V and J ends were trimmed by 6 bases and 2 bases, with 20 bases remaining between them. For this clonotype: Its antigen is undetermined.

In TCRdb, the reads were re-called with MiXCR into one record per CDR3 protein. The table has approximately 65,000 distinct CDR3 sequences, roughly a fifth seen once; the top ten hold roughly 73%. This receptor was identified in a human donor in good health (CMV status not recorded). Some clones in this sample may be carry-over from other donors' samples. The V and J genes are TRBV12-3 or TRBV12-4 and TRBJ2-1; a weak D match, TRBD2 (8 bases). Sequencing was performed on CD8+ T cells from cultured PBMCs, taken from culture after CMV antigen stimulation. CDR3 sequence: CASRPAGGQGAYNEQFF. The DNA for the CDR3 is TGTGCCAGCAGACCCGCGGGGGGCCAGGGGGCCTACAATGAGCAGTTCTTC.